One and the same sample provided the 30 T cell receptor beta chains below, sequenced in a study of T cells expressing NK-cell markers. TCRdb re-called the 5' RACE reads, yielding one record per CDR3 amino acid sequence without DNA. This sample contains about 150,000 distinct CDR3 sequences. Sequencing was carried out using blood T cells: a sorted CD56 or NKG2C T cell subset, CD4+ or CD8+ T cells, or bulk PBMC T cells (not recorded which). Receptors originate from a woman aged 45 to 65 in good health.

The CDR3: CSVEDRLQETQYF. The chain links TRBV29-1 to TRBJ2-5. The germline V gene encodes CDR1 SQVTM and CDR2 ANQGSEA. The CDR3 length is 13 residues.

V is TRBV29-1 and J is TRBJ2-2; lacking DNA, the TRBD1 call made by TCRdb goes unchecked. This CDR3 contains 15 residues. CDR1 and CDR2 (germline): SQVTM, ANQGSEA. CDR3 region: CSVEVQGSNTGELFF.

V is TRBV28 and J is TRBJ2-7; TCRdb gives TRBD1 as the D gene, but with no DNA this cannot be confirmed. The CDR3 length is 14 residues. Germline loops: CDR1 MDHEN, CDR2 SYDVKM. CDR3 loop: CASSHPGQAYEQYF. Full variable domain (outside the CDR3, taken from reference TRBV28 and TRBJ2-7): DVKVTQSSRYLVKRTGEKVFLECVQDMDHENMFWYRQDPGLGLRLIYFSYDVKMKEKGDIPEGYSVSREKKERFSLILESASTNQTSMYLCASSHPGQAYEQYFGPGTRLTVT.

The chain is built from TRBV6-1 and TRBJ2-1; there is no DNA to check the TCRdb D call of TRBD1. The CDR3 runs 18 residues. CDR1 and CDR2 from the germline V gene are MNHNS and SASEGT. Here the CDR3 reads CASSDLSGTPSSYNEQFF.

The gene calls are TRBV6-1 and TRBJ2-6. CDR3 size: 13 residues. Germline CDR1 and CDR2: MNHNS and SASEGT. The CDR3 sequence is CASSEVVGWVLTF.

The chain joins TRBV21-1 to TRBJ2-7; TCRdb reports TRBD1, a call that lacks DNA to check it against. TRBV21-1 is tagged as a pseudogene. The CDR3 spans 16 residues. The CDR3 loop is CASSFVRVYPSYEQYF.

The chain links TRBV7-8 to TRBJ2-7. Germline-derived CDR1 and CDR2 are SGHVS and FQNEAQ. The CDR3 is 13 amino acids. This CDR3 reads CASRDREPYEQYF.

J is TRBJ2-1 and V is TRBV27; the D call of TRBD2 rests on TCRdb alone, since no DNA is present to check it. CDR1 is MNHEY and CDR2 is SMNVEV in the germline V gene (reference sequence). This CDR3 contains 14 residues. This CDR3 is CASSPGTSGVGQFF.

The rearrangement uses TRBV15 and TRBJ2-5; as DNA is missing, the TRBD1 call by TCRdb cannot be tested. The germline gives CDR1 LNHNV, CDR2 YYDKDF (reference sequence). The CDR3 loop spans 16 amino acids. This CDR3 is CATSSSVSRGRGAQYF.

The rearrangement uses TRBV10-2 and TRBJ2-3. The CDR3 spans 14 residues. Germline CDR1 is WSHSY and CDR2 is SAAADI. The CDR3 protein is CASSESGVSDTQYF.

This chain links TRBV15 with TRBJ2-2; TCRdb's assignment of TRBD1 cannot be checked, as there is no DNA. Germline CDR1 LNHNV, CDR2 YYDKDF (reference sequence). This CDR3 comprises 15 residues. The CDR3 sequence: CATSDRDRDTGELFF.

V is TRBV24-1 and J is TRBJ2-7. In germline, CDR1 is KGHDR, CDR2 SFDVKD. CDR3 size: 11 residues. This CDR3 reads CATSDGLEQYF.

V and J are TRBV5-1 and TRBJ1-1. The CDR3 extends over 12 amino acids. CDR1 SGHRS and CDR2 YFSETQ come from the germline V gene. The CDR3 sequence: CASSLEFSEAFF.

The chain has TRBV5-1 and TRBJ2-2. CDR3 length: 14 residues. Germline CDR1 is SGHRS and CDR2 is YFSETQ. The CDR3 loop is CASGPYEHTGELFF.

V gene TRBV27 combines with J gene TRBJ2-7; TCRdb names TRBD2, which stays unverified in the absence of DNA. Germline assignment: CDR1 MNHEY and CDR2 SMNVEV (reference sequence). The CDR3 is 16 residues long. CDR3 sequence: CASSPTPAGGFHEQYF.

This chain connects TRBV15 to TRBJ2-2; TCRdb lists TRBD1, though no DNA is available to test this call. The length of the CDR3 is 16 residues. Germline lookup yields CDR1 LNHNV and CDR2 YYDKDF (reference sequence). The CDR3 protein is CATSQRLTGGTGELFF.

This chain connects TRBV4-1 to TRBJ2-3; TCRdb lists TRBD2, though no DNA is available to test this call. The CDR3 sequence is 16 residues long. Germline CDR1 and CDR2: MGHRA and YSYEKL. CDR3 loop: CASGATSGRGTDTQYF.

The rearrangement uses TRBV15 and TRBJ1-4. Germline V gene data show CDR1 as LNHNV and CDR2 as YYDKDF (reference sequence). This CDR3 spans 14 amino acids. The CDR3 is CATSRTGFPEKLFF.

This chain uses TRBV9 with TRBJ1-1; the D gene TCRdb calls, TRBD1, cannot be checked with no DNA. The germline gives CDR1 SGDLS, CDR2 YYNGEE. This CDR3 has 15 amino acids. CDR3 in amino acids: CASSPRTGPSTEAFF.

This rearrangement joins TRBV2 to TRBJ2-1; with no DNA, the TCRdb D assignment of TRBD2 cannot be verified. The CDR3 length is 13 residues. The germline V gene encodes CDR1 SNHLY and CDR2 FYNNEI. The CDR3: CASRLGFVDEQFF.

The chain links TRBV11-3 to TRBJ2-7. Germline V CDR1 and CDR2: SGHNT, YENEEA. There are 13 residues in the CDR3. The CDR3 region is CASSLGLAGEQYF.

V and J are TRBV20-1 and TRBJ2-1; TCRdb returns TRBD2, unconfirmable since there is no DNA. CDR1 and CDR2 from the germline V gene are DFQATT and SNEGSKA (reference sequence). The CDR3 runs to 16 residues. This CDR3 reads CSASVGRATGYNEQFF.

The chain has TRBV12-3 or TRBV12-4 and TRBJ2-7. This CDR3 is built from 12 residues. This CDR3 reads CASSFGPYEQYF.

V usage is TRBV4-1 and J usage is TRBJ2-3; the D gene TCRdb calls, TRBD2, cannot be checked with no DNA. Per the germline V gene, CDR1 is MGHRA and CDR2 is YSYEKL. CDR3 length: 18 amino acids. This chain's CDR3 is CASEGGGHPGLNTDTQYF.

The chain combines TRBV19 with TRBJ2-2; the D call of TRBD1 rests on TCRdb alone, since no DNA is present to check it. CDR1 is LNHDA, CDR2 SQIVND, per germline (reference sequence). The CDR3 covers 14 residues. CDR3 amino acids: CASSIGGATGELFF.

The chain uses TRBV20-1 and TRBJ1-1. Germline V lookup: CDR1 DFQATT, CDR2 SNEGSKA (reference sequence). CDR3 length: 13 amino acids. CDR3 amino acids: CSASGILNTEAFF.

The chain joins TRBV3-1 to TRBJ2-2; the TCRdb call, TRBD2, lacks DNA for checking. The CDR3 sequence is 16 residues long. From germline, CDR1 is LGHDT and CDR2 YNNKEL (reference sequence). The CDR3 loop reads CASSQETSVDTGELFF.

V is TRBV15 and J is TRBJ2-1; TCRdb outputs TRBD1, but without DNA this stays unchecked. The CDR3 has 16 residues. CDR1 and CDR2 (germline): LNHNV, YYDKDF (reference sequence). This CDR3 is CATSRDLGQGDNEQFF.

The V call is TRBV24-1, the J call TRBJ1-1; TCRdb gives TRBD1 as the D gene, but with no DNA this cannot be confirmed. The germline gives CDR1 KGHDR, CDR2 SFDVKD. This CDR3 spans 13 amino acids. The CDR3 loop reads CATSDYSGTEAFF.

The rearrangement uses TRBV10-3 and TRBJ2-1; TCRdb reports TRBD2, a call that lacks DNA to check it against. This CDR3 spans 16 amino acids. The germline V gene encodes CDR1 ENHRY and CDR2 SYGVKD. The CDR3 protein is CAISGLGAGTTNEQFF.